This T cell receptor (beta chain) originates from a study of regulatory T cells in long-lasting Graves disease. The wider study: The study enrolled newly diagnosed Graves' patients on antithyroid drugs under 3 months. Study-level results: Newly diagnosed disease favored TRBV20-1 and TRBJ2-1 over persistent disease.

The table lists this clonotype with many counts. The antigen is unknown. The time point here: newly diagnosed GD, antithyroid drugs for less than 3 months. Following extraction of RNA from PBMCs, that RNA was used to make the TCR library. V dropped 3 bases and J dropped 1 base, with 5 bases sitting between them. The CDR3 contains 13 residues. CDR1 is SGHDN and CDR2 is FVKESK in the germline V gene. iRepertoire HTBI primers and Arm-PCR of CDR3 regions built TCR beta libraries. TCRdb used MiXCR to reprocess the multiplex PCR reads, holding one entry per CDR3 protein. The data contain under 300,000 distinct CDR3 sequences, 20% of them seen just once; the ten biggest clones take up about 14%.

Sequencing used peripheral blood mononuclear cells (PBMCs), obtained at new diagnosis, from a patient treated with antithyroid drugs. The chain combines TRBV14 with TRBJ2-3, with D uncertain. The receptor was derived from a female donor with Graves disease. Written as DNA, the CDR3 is TGTGCCAGCAGCCATTACCGCACAGATACGCAGTATTTT. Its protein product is CASSHYRTDTQYF.